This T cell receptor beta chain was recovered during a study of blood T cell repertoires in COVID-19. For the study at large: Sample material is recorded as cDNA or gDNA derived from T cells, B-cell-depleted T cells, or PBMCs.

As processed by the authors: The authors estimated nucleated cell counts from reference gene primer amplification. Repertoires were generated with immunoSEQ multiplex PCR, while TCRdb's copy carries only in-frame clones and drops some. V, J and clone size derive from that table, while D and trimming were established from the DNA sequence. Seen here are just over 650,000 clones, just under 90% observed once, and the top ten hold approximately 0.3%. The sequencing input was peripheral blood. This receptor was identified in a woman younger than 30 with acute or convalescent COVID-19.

The CDR3, as DNA: TGTGCCAGCAGGGGACAGGGGTCCTATGGCTACACCTTC. It encodes CASRGQGSYGYTF. The rearrangement uses TRBV12-3 or TRBV12-4 and TRBJ1-2; 10 bases agree with TRBD1. The ends lost 6 bases at V and 4 bases at J; junction bases unmatched: 2. This CDR3 has 13 residues.